This TCR beta chain is drawn from a study of blood T cell dynamics during melanoma immunotherapy. Time point given: pre-treatment baseline. Using immunoSEQ multiplex PCR, the repertoire was profiled, and TCRdb retains in-frame clones only, with some absent. The sample has about 22,000 clones; under 90% are singletons. The V end was cut by 5 bases, the J end by 5 bases, with 10 bases between. CDR1 is SGHNT, CDR2 YENEEA, per germline. This CDR3 is built from 13 residues. This TCR derives from a human donor with melanoma. The sequenced sample was blood, obtained from a patient treated with checkpoint blockade. The gene calls are TRBV11-3 and TRBJ2-1; D ambiguous. The CDR3 here is CASSLIPHNEQFF. The CDR3 DNA follows: TGTGCCAGCAGCCTCATACCCCACAATGAGCAGTTCTTC.